This T cell receptor beta chain was recovered during a study of human T cells and chemical hapten exposure. Study summary: The patients were mostly female; they had alopecia areata, totalis or universalis.

In regard to this clonotype: The antigen remains undetermined.

Study results and limitations: Controls had significantly fewer large CDR3 similarity clusters than were formed by expanded TCRs.

This sample's treatment: therapeutic diphenylcyclopropenone sensitization with weekly scalp DPC. The study used a library that attached unique molecular identifiers to individual cDNA molecules. Authors' data handling: Individual samples carried between roughly 20,000 and 690,600 TCRs, with 80,000 to 100,000 as the median. TCRdb passed the reads through MiXCR, listing each CDR3 protein once. These V and J calls derive from TCRdb rather than the authors' analysis. The sample shows about 320 distinct CDR3 sequences, under 45% of them seen only once. The CDR3 sequence is 13 residues long. V was pared by 1 base and J by 6 bases, with 13 bases between. Per the germline V gene, CDR1 is SQVTM and CDR2 is ANQGSEA.

Specimen: whole blood, collected before DPC sensitization or 2, 6, or about 24 weeks after (not recorded which). This TCR derives from an adult with alopecia areata. Some clones in this sample may be carry-over from other donors' samples. This table probably holds off-target reads from a library built for another chain. The chain combines TRBV29-1 with TRBJ2-7; D is perhaps TRBD2 (5 bases). In nucleotides, the CDR3 is TGCAGCGTTGAAGGCCCTAGCAAAGGCGAGCAGTACTTC. Translated, it gives CSVEGPSKGEQYF.